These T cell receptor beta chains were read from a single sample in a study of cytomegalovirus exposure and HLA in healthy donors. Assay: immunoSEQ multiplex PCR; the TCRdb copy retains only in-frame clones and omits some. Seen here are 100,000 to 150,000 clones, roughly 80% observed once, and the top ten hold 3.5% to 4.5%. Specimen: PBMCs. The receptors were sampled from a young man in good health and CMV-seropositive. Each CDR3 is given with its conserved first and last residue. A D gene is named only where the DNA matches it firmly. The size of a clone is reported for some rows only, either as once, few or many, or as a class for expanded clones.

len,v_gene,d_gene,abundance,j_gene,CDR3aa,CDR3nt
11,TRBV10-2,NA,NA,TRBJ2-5,CASSPLETQYF,TGCGCCAGCAGTCCTCTGGAGACCCAGTACTTC
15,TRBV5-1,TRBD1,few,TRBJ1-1,CASSLRTGMNTEAFF,TGCGCCAGCAGCTTGAGGACAGGAATGAACACTGAAGCTTTCTTT
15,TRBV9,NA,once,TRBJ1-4,CASSVGGYTNEKLFF,TGTGCCAGCAGCGTCGGGGGGTATACTAATGAAAAACTGTTTTTT
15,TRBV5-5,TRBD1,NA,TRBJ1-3,CASSLGQGIGNTIYF,TGTGCCAGCAGCTTGGGACAGGGGATTGGAAACACCATATATTTT
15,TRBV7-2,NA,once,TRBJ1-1,CASSPTRGGGTEAFF,TGTGCCAGCAGCCCCACCCGGGGAGGGGGCACTGAAGCTTTCTTT
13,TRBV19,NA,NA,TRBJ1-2,CASTRRQAYGYTF,TGTGCCAGTACCCGAAGACAGGCCTATGGCTACACCTTC
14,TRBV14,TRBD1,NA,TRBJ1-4,CASSQGQGGEKLFF,TGTGCCAGCAGCCAAGGACAGGGAGGTGAAAAACTGTTTTTT
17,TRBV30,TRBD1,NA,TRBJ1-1,CAWKSVEGARLDTEAFF,TGTGCCTGGAAATCAGTGGAGGGGGCGCGGTTGGACACTGAAGCTTTCTTT
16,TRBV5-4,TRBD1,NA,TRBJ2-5,CASSWKPGQVIETQYF,TGTGCCAGCAGCTGGAAACCGGGACAGGTTATAGAGACCCAGTACTTC
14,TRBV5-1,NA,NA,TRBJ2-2,CASSLTQGTGELFF,TGCGCCAGCAGCCTGACTCAGGGGACCGGGGAGCTGTTTTTT
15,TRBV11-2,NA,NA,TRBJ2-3,CASSRRRSGTDTQYF,TGTGCCAGCAGCAGGCGGCGTAGCGGCACAGATACGCAGTATTTT
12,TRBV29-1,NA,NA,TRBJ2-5,CSARQQQETQYF,TGCAGCGCACGACAGCAACAAGAGACCCAGTACTTC
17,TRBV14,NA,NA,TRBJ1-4,CASSPRIDFATNEKLFF,TGTGCCAGCAGCCCTCGGATTGACTTTGCAACTAATGAAAAACTGTTTTTT
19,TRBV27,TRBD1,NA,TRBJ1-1,CASSTYVGWDRVGTTEAFF,TGTGCCAGCAGTACCTACGTTGGGTGGGACAGGGTAGGAACAACTGAAGCTTTCTTT
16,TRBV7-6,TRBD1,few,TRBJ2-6,CASSSTGLTGANVLTF,TGTGCCAGCAGCTCGACAGGGTTAACTGGGGCCAACGTCCTGACTTTC
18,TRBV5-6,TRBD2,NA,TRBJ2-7,CASSQGLAGPFSSYEQYF,TGTGCCAGCAGCCAAGGACTAGCGGGACCCTTTAGCTCCTACGAGCAGTACTTC
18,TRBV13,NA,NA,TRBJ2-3,CASSDTLGGGESADTQYF,TGTGCCAGCAGCGACACTTTAGGGGGAGGGGAGTCCGCAGATACGCAGTATTTT
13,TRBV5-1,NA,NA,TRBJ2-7,CASNLDSSYEQYF,TGCGCCAGCAACCTGGACAGCTCCTACGAGCAGTACTTC
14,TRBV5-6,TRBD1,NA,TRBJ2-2,CASSLSVQDRALFF,TGTGCCAGCAGCCTCTCCGTGCAGGACAGGGCCCTGTTTTTT
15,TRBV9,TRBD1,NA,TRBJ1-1,CASSVEPDRVTEAFF,TGTGCCAGCAGCGTAGAACCGGACAGGGTCACTGAAGCTTTCTTT
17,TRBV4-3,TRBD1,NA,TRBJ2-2,CASSQTGTGVFVGELFF,TGCGCCAGCAGCCAAACCGGGACAGGGGTTTTTGTAGGGGAGCTGTTTTTT
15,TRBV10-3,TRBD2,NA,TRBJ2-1,CAISRSGSSVNEQFF,TGTGCCATCTCCCGTAGCGGGAGTTCAGTCAATGAGCAGTTCTTC